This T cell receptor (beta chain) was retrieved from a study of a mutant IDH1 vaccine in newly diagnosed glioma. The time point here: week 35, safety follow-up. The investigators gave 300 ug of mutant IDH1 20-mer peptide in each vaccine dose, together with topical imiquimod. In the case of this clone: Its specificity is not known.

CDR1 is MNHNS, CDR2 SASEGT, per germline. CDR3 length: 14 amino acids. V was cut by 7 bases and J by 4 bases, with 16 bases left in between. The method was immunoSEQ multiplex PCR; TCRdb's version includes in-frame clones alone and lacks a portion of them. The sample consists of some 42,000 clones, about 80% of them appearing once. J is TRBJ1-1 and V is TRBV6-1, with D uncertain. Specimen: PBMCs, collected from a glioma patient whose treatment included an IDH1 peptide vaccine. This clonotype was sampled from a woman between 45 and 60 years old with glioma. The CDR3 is CASTLEVQGTEAFF. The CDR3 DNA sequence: TGTGCCAGCACCCTCGAGGTCCAAGGCACTGAAGCTTTCTTT.